This passage covers 20 T cell receptor beta chains from one sample sequenced in a study of CD8 T cells in ankylosing spondylitis. TCRdb re-derived calls from the 5' RACE reads in MiXCR, one entry per CDR3 protein. The sample shows 150,000 to 200,000 distinct CDR3 sequences, 30% to 35% of them seen only once. Sequences were obtained from synovial fluid, either unsorted or a sorted T cell fraction (not recorded which). These receptors all stem from a male donor with ankylosing spondylitis.

The sample holds a few counts of this clonotype. The V and J genes are TRBV7-8 and TRBJ2-4; the D is unclear. CDR1 is SGHVS and CDR2 is FQNEAQ in the germline V gene. This CDR3 has 14 residues. The V gene lost 1 base and the J gene lost 4 bases, with 8 bases spanning the gap. The DNA for the CDR3 is TGTGCCAGCAGCTTAGGTGGCCCGAAAAACATTCAGTACTTC. The encoded protein is CASSLGGPKNIQYF.

The CDR3 here is CASSGVRGPQETQYF. CDR3 DNA sequence: TGTGCCAGCAGCGGGGTAAGGGGACCACAAGAGACCCAGTACTTC. The chain employs TRBV2 and TRBJ2-5, with D perhaps being TRBD1 or TRBD2 (5 bases each). The CDR3 runs to 15 residues. Trimming removed 6 bases at V and 2 bases at J, with 16 bases between. Per germline, CDR1 SNHLY and CDR2 FYNNEI.

There are many counts of this clonotype. The chain employs TRBV5-5 and TRBJ1-1, with no clear D. This CDR3 comprises 14 residues. CDR1 SGHKS and CDR2 YYEKEE come from the germline V gene (reference sequence). Trimming shortened V by 0 bases and J by 5 bases, and 11 bases separated the two germline ends. CDR3 nucleotide sequence: TGTGCCAGCAGCTTGGAAGGAAGTCAGACTGAAGCTTTCTTT. Its protein product is CASSLEGSQTEAFF.

The V and J genes are TRBV12-3 or TRBV12-4 and TRBJ2-2, with 8 bases fitting TRBD2. The junction had 4 bases not matched to a gene; V was cut back by 2 bases and J by 5 bases. The CDR3 totals 15 residues. CDR3 nucleotide sequence: TGTGCCAGCAGTTTATCCCGGGGGGGTACCGGGGAGCTGTTTTTT. Protein: CASSLSRGGTGELFF.

This clonotype was observed a few times. CDR3 DNA: TGTGCCAGCACCCGTGACTTACAGGGCTACGAGCAGTACTTC. The encoded protein is CASTRDLQGYEQYF. The rearrangement links TRBV5-5 to TRBJ2-7; possible D gene TRBD1, 6 bases. The CDR3 covers 14 residues. V gave up 6 bases and J gave up 3 bases, with 16 bases separating them. The germline V gene has CDR1 SGHKS and CDR2 YYEKEE (reference sequence).

V gene TRBV6-1 combines with J gene TRBJ2-1, with 9 bases aligning to TRBD2. The CDR3 loop spans 15 amino acids. Trimming at V came to 6 bases and at J to 4 bases, leaving 7 bases not matched to a gene. Germline V CDR1 and CDR2: MNHNS, SASEGT. The CDR3 region is CASRRAGGQYNEQFF. Here the CDR3 DNA reads TGTGCCAGCAGAAGGGCGGGAGGGCAATACAATGAGCAGTTCTTC.

This clonotype was observed at least ten times. The chain recombines TRBV18 with TRBJ2-5, with D maybe TRBD2 (6 bases). Trimming pared 3 bases from V and 1 base from J, leaving 9 bases between. CDR3 length: 14 residues. CDR1 and CDR2 (germline): KGHSH, LQKENI. The DNA of the CDR3 is TGTGCCAGCTCACCGACGGGAGCCCAAGAGACCCAGTACTTC. It specifies CASSPTGAQETQYF.

This rearrangement joins TRBV21-1 to TRBJ2-1; TRBD2 is the table's D call, not checked against the DNA. TRBV21-1 is recorded as a pseudogene. CDR3 size: 15 residues. CDR3 amino acids: CASSKGGLAGDEQFF. The CDR3 coding sequence is TGTGCCAGCAGCAAAGGGGGTCTAGCGGGGGATGAGCAGTTCTTC.

Judged by abundance, this clonotype is medium-sized. This chain joins TRBV24-1 and TRBJ2-1; TRBD1 agrees at 9 bases. Germline V gives CDR1 KGHDR, CDR2 SFDVKD. The CDR3 runs 14 residues. The V gene end was trimmed by 4 bases and the J gene end by 12 bases; junction bases not matched to a gene: 9. CDR3 in DNA: TGTGCCACCAGTGAACCCGGACAGGGGATGAGGCAGTTCTTC. As protein: CATSEPGQGMRQFF.

The chain is built from TRBV4-1 and TRBJ2-1; the D is unclear. Germline lookup yields CDR1 MGHRA and CDR2 YSYEKL. This CDR3 spans 15 amino acids. V was pared by 1 base and J by 3 bases, with 10 bases between. The DNA of the CDR3 is TGCGCCAGCAGCCAAGCTTCAATGGTCTACAATGAGCAGTTCTTC. This translates into CASSQASMVYNEQFF.

This clonotype is medium-sized within its sample. The rearrangement links TRBV20-1 to TRBJ2-7; maybe TRBD2 (5 bases). Trimming pared 0 bases from V and 2 bases from J, leaving 11 bases between. CDR3 length: 14 residues. Germline values: CDR1 DFQATT, CDR2 SNEGSKA (reference sequence). CDR3 sequence (DNA): TGCAGTGCTAGAGATTTACGGGGAACCTACGAGCAGTACTTC. Translation gives CSARDLRGTYEQYF.

The chain joins TRBV5-1 to TRBJ2-7, with a possible D match to TRBD1 (5 bases). CDR1 SGHRS and CDR2 YFSETQ come from the germline V gene. This CDR3 is built from 13 residues. V was clipped by 1 base and J by 2 bases, with 7 bases between them. The CDR3 DNA is TGCGCCAGCAGCTTGCAGGGCCCCTACGAGCAGTACTTC. It encodes CASSLQGPYEQYF.

The genes are TRBV13 and TRBJ2-7, with TRBD2 matching 8 bases. This CDR3 spans 13 amino acids. With V trimmed by 5 bases and J by 3 bases, 3 bases remained unmatched. Per germline, CDR1 PRHDT and CDR2 FYEKMQ (reference sequence). CDR3 residues: CASSRSGGYEQYF. Here the CDR3 DNA reads TGTGCCAGCAGCCGCAGCGGGGGCTACGAGCAGTACTTC.

The rearrangement joins TRBV25-1 to TRBJ2-5; perhaps TRBD1 as D (6 bases). Germline loops: CDR1 MGHDK, CDR2 SYGVNS. V gave up 0 bases and J gave up 2 bases, with 13 bases separating them. This CDR3 region has 16 residues. The CDR3 DNA reads as TGTGCCAGCAGTGAATATCGGGGCAGGGGTCAAGAGACCCAGTACTTC. It codes for CASSEYRGRGQETQYF.

This clonotype appeared a few times. The chain is built from TRBV3-1 and TRBJ2-7, with 8 bases lining up with TRBD2. V lost 6 bases, J lost 4 bases, and 11 bases stayed unmatched. Germline CDR1 reads LGHDT; CDR2 reads YNNKEL (reference sequence). This CDR3 has 15 residues. For the CDR3, the DNA is TGTGCCAGCAGTTCCAGGGTAGCGGGAATATACGAGCAGTACTTC. This translates into CASSSRVAGIYEQYF.

The J gene is TRBJ1-6, the V gene TRBV25-1, with D possibly matching TRBD1 (6 bases). V was pared by 6 bases and J by 6 bases, with 6 bases between. Germline CDR1 reads MGHDK; CDR2 reads SYGVNS. CDR3 length equals 12 residues. CDR3 sequence (DNA): TGTGCCAGCAGGGACAGTAATTCACCCCTCCACTTT. Protein sequence: CASRDSNSPLHF.

In its sample, this clonotype was seen many times. CDR3: CASSLGHSNGYTF. CDR3 nucleotides: TGTGCCAGCAGCTTGGGGCATTCGAATGGCTACACCTTC. The J gene is TRBJ1-2, the V gene TRBV5-5; D not certain. Germline V gives CDR1 SGHKS, CDR2 YYEKEE (reference sequence). CDR3 length: 13 residues. Trimming removed 0 bases from V and 6 bases from J, with 9 bases in between.

This clonotype was recorded a few times. The chain joins TRBV6-1 to TRBJ2-7, with 10 bases lining up with TRBD2. The CDR3 is 16 residues long. Germline-derived CDR1 and CDR2 are MNHNS and SASEGT. Trimming cost V 6 bases and J 0 bases; bases outside gene matches: 8. In DNA form, the CDR3 reads TGTGCCAGCAGACTACAAGCGGGGGGGGCCTCCTACGAGCAGTACTTC. Translated, it gives CASRLQAGGASYEQYF.

The sample holds many counts of this clonotype. The V gene is TRBV5-1, the J gene TRBJ2-2, with 10 bases lining up with TRBD2. Germline values: CDR1 SGHRS, CDR2 YFSETQ. Trimming took 4 bases from V and 6 from J; bases not matched to a gene: 9. This CDR3 is 16 amino acids long. The CDR3 sequence: CASSPPGLASAGELFF. CDR3 nucleotides: TGCGCCAGCAGCCCCCCGGGACTAGCGTCAGCCGGGGAGCTGTTTTTT.

In the case of this clonotype: At one end the junction does not follow the germline gene, possibly because of a read error. The chain joins TRBV12-3 or TRBV12-4 to TRBJ2-3; D is ambiguous. This CDR3 contains 13 residues. The CDR3 DNA follows: TGTGCCAGCAGTTCCTATAGTAGATATACGCAGTTTTTT. It is translated as CASSSYSRYTQFF.